A single T cell receptor beta chain is shown here with its context. Its antigen is still unknown. Unstimulated regulatory T cells (CD4+CD25+CD127-), CD4+CD25- non-regulatory cells, CD4 and CD8 cells were FACS-sorted from thawed PBMCs. This sample is part of a study of Tregs in tolerant kidney transplant recipients. Study-wide findings and caveats: Few patients were studied, so findings need validation in larger groups. This study did not directly address biological reproducibility. Expanding Tregs on activated donor B cells appeared to best identify donor-specific TCRbeta clones.

The CDR3 length is 17 residues. The germline CDR1 and CDR2 sequences are SNHLY and FYNNEI. The ends lost 5 bases at V and 0 bases at J; junction bases unmatched: 8. The data were produced by immunoSEQ multiplex PCR, yet TCRdb's version contains in-frame clones alone and is incomplete. The sample has hundreds of thousands of clones; approximately 83% are singletons. Material for sequencing was CD4+ T cells from blood. The chain uses TRBV2 and TRBJ2-7, with 12 positions matching TRBD2. The receptor comes from a human donor in good health. DNA for the CDR3: TGTGCCAGCAGTCCGACGACTAGCGGGAGAGGCTCCTACGAGCAGTACTTC. This codes for CASSPTTSGRGSYEQYF.